This T cell receptor beta chain stems from a study of blood T cells in healthy people across ages. CDR3 length: 14 residues. Germline V gene sequence: CDR1 DFQATT, CDR2 SNEGSKA (reference sequence). Trimming stripped 6 bases from V and 2 bases from J, with 15 bases between. The second PCR ran roughly 6 to 11 cycles with a sample-barcoded 5' primer and J-beta primers. In TCRdb, the 5' RACE reads were re-called with MiXCR into one record per CDR3 protein. The repertoire has about 1.8 million distinct CDR3 sequences, roughly 50% of them found once; the top ten carry about 2.1%. This chain connects TRBV20-1 to TRBJ2-3; possibly TRBD1 for D (6 bases). The sequenced material came from blood. The source is a woman aged 40 to 55 in good health. The CDR3 bases are TGCAGTGCAACCCGGGACACTGCCACAGATACGCAGTATTTT. It codes for CSATRDTATDTQYF.